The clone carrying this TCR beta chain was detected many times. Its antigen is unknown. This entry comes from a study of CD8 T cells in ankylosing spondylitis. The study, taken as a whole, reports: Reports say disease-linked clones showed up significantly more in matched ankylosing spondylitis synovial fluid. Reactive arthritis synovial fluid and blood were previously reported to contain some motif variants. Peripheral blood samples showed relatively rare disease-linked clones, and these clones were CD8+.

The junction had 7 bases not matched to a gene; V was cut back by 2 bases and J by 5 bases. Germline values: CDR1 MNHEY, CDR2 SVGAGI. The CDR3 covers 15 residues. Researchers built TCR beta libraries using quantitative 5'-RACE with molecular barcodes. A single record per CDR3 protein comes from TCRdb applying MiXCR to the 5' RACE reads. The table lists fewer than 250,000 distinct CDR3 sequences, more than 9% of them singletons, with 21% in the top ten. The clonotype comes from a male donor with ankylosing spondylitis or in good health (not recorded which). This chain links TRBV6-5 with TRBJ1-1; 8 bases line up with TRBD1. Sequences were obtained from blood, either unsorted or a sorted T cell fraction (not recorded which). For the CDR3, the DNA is TGTGCCAGCAGTTACCACTCTAACAGGGGGACTGAAGCTTTCTTT. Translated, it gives CASSYHSNRGTEAFF.